This T cell receptor beta chain comes out of a study of breast tumors, draining lymph nodes, adjacent tissues. Study conclusions and caveats: Compared with lymph nodes, tumors were less diverse; compared with nontumor tissue, more.

Unmatched junction bases numbered 4, after V lost 4 bases and J lost 1 base. Germline loops: CDR1 MGHDK, CDR2 SYGVNS. The CDR3 is 15 amino acids. In its sample, this clonotype is medium-sized (0.01 to 0.1%). The antigen remains undetermined. TCRdb re-called the multiplex PCR reads through MiXCR, storing one row per CDR3 protein. The sample includes more than 20,000 distinct CDR3 sequences, 50% of them seen just once. This chain connects TRBV25-1 to TRBJ2-3, with 8 positions matching TRBD2. Sequenced: breast tumor tissue. The receptor was derived from a female donor with breast cancer. Some clones in this sample may be carry-over from other donors' samples. CDR3 region: CASSGAAGGTDTQYF. Written as DNA, the CDR3 is TGTGCCAGCAGTGGGGCAGCGGGAGGCACAGATACGCAGTATTTT. Using reference TRBV25-1 and TRBJ2-3 for the parts outside the CDR3, the full variable domain is EADIYQTPRYLVIGTGKKITLECSQTMGHDKMYWYQQDPGMELHLIHYSYGVNSTEKGDLSSESTVSRIRTEHFPLTLESARPSHTSQYLCASSGAAGGTDTQYFGPGTRLTVL.